This TCR beta chain was found in a study of Ad26.COV2.S vaccination and SARS-CoV-2 variants. Trimming removed 2 bases from V and 1 base from J, with 8 bases in between. Per germline, CDR1 SEHNR and CDR2 FQNEAQ (reference sequence). The CDR3 extends over 14 amino acids. Study observations and caveats: Vaccinated and placebo-treated recipients had similar non-spike TCR breadth. In TCR breadth and depth analyses, total T cell responses may have been underestimated.

Profiling relied on immunoSEQ multiplex PCR, and the TCRdb table lists in-frame clones only, not all of them. The data contain roughly 380,000 clones, about 91% of them seen just once; the ten biggest clones take up 3% to 5%. A word on this clone: What it binds is not known.

This clonotype was obtained from a human donor who had recovered from COVID-19. The sequencing here drew on peripheral blood, taken after recovery from COVID-19. The rearrangement uses TRBV7-9 and TRBJ2-5; possibly TRBD1 for D (5 bases). The CDR3 nucleotides read TGTGCCAGCAGCTTAATAGGGGCCCAAGAGACCCAGTACTTC. This sequence encodes CASSLIGAQETQYF.